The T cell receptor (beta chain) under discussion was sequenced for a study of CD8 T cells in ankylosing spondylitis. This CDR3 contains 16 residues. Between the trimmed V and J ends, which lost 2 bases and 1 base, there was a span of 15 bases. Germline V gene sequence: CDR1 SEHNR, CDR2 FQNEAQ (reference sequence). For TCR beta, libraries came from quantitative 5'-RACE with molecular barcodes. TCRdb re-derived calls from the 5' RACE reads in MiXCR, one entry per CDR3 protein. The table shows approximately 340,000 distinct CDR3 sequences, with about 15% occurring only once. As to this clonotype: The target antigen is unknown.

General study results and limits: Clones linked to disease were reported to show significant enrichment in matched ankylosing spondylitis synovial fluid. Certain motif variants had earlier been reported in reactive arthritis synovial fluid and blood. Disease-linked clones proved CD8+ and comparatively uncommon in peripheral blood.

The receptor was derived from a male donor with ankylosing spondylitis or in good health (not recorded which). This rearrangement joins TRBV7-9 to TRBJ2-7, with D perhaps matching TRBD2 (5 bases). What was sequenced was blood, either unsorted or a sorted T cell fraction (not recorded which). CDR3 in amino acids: CASSLLVLSGSYEQYF. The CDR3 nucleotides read TGTGCCAGCAGCTTATTGGTGCTCTCGGGGTCCTACGAGCAGTACTTC.